Listed below are T cell receptor beta chains from one sample, sequenced in a study of vaccination effects on CD4 cells after COVID-19. Libraries were prepared by immunoSEQ multiplex PCR; TCRdb keeps only in-frame clonotypes and omits some of them. The repertoire holds about 24,000 clones, with approximately 69% as singletons. Their cognate antigens are unknown. The sequencing used CD4+ T cells from PBMCs cultured with SARS-CoV-2 spike peptides, collected after COVID-19 vaccination. Receptors were obtained from a human donor who received a COVID-19 vaccine. The CDR3 runs from the conserved cysteine through the conserved F or W. A D gene is named only where the DNA matches it firmly. The size entry is marked missing in some rows and otherwise reads once, few, many or a size class.

j_gene,d_gene,abundance,v_gene,CDR3nt,CDR3aa
TRBJ2-7,NA,NA,TRBV20-1,TGCAGTGCTAGGCGGGAACACGAGCAGTACTTC,CSARREHEQYF
TRBJ2-7,TRBD1,few,TRBV29-1,TGCAGCGTCGTGAGGGACAGGGGGCCCTACGAGCAGTACTTC,CSVVRDRGPYEQYF
TRBJ2-5,NA,NA,TRBV30,TGTGCCTGGAGTAGAAGGGAGACCCAGTACTTC,CAWSRRETQYF
TRBJ2-1,TRBD2,NA,TRBV18,TGTGCCAGCTCACCAATTCCTAGCGGTATGTTAAATGAGCAGTTCTTC,CASSPIPSGMLNEQFF
TRBJ2-2,NA,few,TRBV25-1,TGTGCCAGCAGTGATCGACAGACCACCGGGGAGCTGTTTTTT,CASSDRQTTGELFF
TRBJ1-3,TRBD1,NA,TRBV5-1,TGCGCCAGCAGCGTTGACAGGGGCTCTGGAAACACCATATATTTT,CASSVDRGSGNTIYF
TRBJ2-5,NA,NA,TRBV6-6,TGTGCCAGCAGTTACGGGGCTAGGGAGACCCAGTACTTC,CASSYGARETQYF
TRBJ2-2,TRBD1,NA,TRBV18,TGTGCCAGCTCACCATTCTTAGCTGGACAGGCGAACACCGGGGAGCTGTTTTTT,CASSPFLAGQANTGELFF
TRBJ2-1,NA,NA,TRBV6-5,TGTGCCACCCGAGGGGCATCGAACAATGAGCAGTTCTTC,CATRGASNNEQFF
TRBJ2-2,NA,NA,TRBV5-1,TGCGCCAGCAGCTTGGCCGTGTACGGGGGCGACACCGGGGAGCTGTTTTTT,CASSLAVYGGDTGELFF
TRBJ2-5,TRBD1,NA,TRBV7-9,TGTGCCAGCAGCCCCGGGACAGGGGTTCAAGAGACCCAGTACTTC,CASSPGTGVQETQYF
TRBJ2-1,TRBD2,NA,TRBV9,TGTGCCAGCAGCGTAGAGGGTAGCGGGATGTTTTACAATGAGCAGTTCTTC,CASSVEGSGMFYNEQFF
TRBJ2-1,TRBD2,NA,TRBV7-9,TGTGCCAGCAGCCGCCTACTAGCGGGAGGCGGTGGGACCTACAATGAGCAGTTCTTC,CASSRLLAGGGGTYNEQFF
TRBJ1-5,NA,NA,TRBV27,TGTGCCAGCAGTTTTTTTGGGGGGGCATCAAATCAGCCCCAGCATTTT,CASSFFGGASNQPQHF
TRBJ1-2,TRBD1,NA,TRBV4-1,TGCGCCAGCAGCCAAACGGACAGGGGGAGTATAGGCTACACCTTC,CASSQTDRGSIGYTF
TRBJ1-1,NA,NA,TRBV25-1,TGTGCCAGCAGGGGGAACATTGCGAACACTGAAGCTTTCTTT,CASRGNIANTEAFF
TRBJ2-4,TRBD1,NA,TRBV2,TGTGCCAGTCAGACCGGGACAGGGATAGCCAAAAACATTCAGTACTTC,CASQTGTGIAKNIQYF
TRBJ2-7,NA,few,TRBV11-2,TGTGCCAGCAGAACCAGCGGGTTGGGTAGCGAGCAGTACTTC,CASRTSGLGSEQYF
TRBJ2-1,TRBD2,NA,TRBV11-2,TGTGCCAGCAGCGCCGGGACTAGCGGATACAATGAGCAGTTCTTC,CASSAGTSGYNEQFF
TRBJ2-6,NA,NA,TRBV7-9,TGTGCCAGCAGCGCCGCTGGGTTTGGGGCCAACGTCCTGACTTTC,CASSAAGFGANVLTF